The T cell receptor (beta chain) described here comes from a study of CD8 T cells in ankylosing spondylitis (TCRdb year 2017). For the wider study: To find TCR variants linked to disease, the study profiled T cell receptor beta repertoires in ankylosing spondylitis patients and healthy donors. The full study cohort was made up of approximately 24 ankylosing spondylitis patients and some 100 healthy donors. Peripheral blood samples were taken, and synovial fluid was additionally collected from ankylosing spondylitis patients.

The sample was run on an Illumina HiSeq 2500. Quantitative 5'-RACE with molecular barcodes was used to prepare TCR beta libraries. On the study's bioinformatics: To identify disease-linked TCR variants, a new computational method was used, one built on a probabilistic model of VDJ rearrangement. TCRdb applied fastp at Q25 and MiXCR to the public reads, then kept only in-frame beta chains. Identical CDR3 proteins give one entry, which carries the most common genes and DNA. The V and J calls and clone size are TCRdb's, not the authors'. A total of 90,000 to 100,000 distinct CDR3 sequences appear in this sample, about 8.6% of them only once. About a tenth of the sample goes to the ten largest clones. This clonotype showed up many times. Its cognate antigen has yet to be identified. No quality values exist for individual bases; no much larger clone is one base distant. The research as a whole found: A CD8+ phenotype was shown by the disease-linked clones, which were found at relatively low frequencies in peripheral blood. A TCR beta motif of eight highly homologous amino acid variants appeared characteristic of blood from ankylosing spondylitis patients. The disease-linked clones were reported as significantly enriched in matched synovial fluid samples from ankylosing spondylitis patients. Some TCR beta motif variants had previously been reported in synovial fluid and blood of reactive arthritis patients, which suggested common disease-initiation mechanisms.

Including the terminal cysteine and phenylalanine, the CDR3 comprises 11 residues. Left in the record is the CDR3 DNA by itself, 33 bases read in frame from the first base. V and J lose 10 bases and 6 bases, and a span of 11 bases separates them. Input material: blood, either unsorted or a sorted T cell fraction (not recorded which). The sequence joins TRBV12-3 or TRBV12-4 to TRBJ2-3; the D gene remains uncertain. The sequence was collected from a male donor with ankylosing spondylitis or in good health (not recorded which). The DNA is as follows: TGTGCCACCTCCTTTGGGGATACGCAGTATTTT. This encodes CATSFGDTQYF.